This record looks at one TCR beta chain sequence and its context. This sample was taken from a study of T cell changes during pregnancy in multiple sclerosis. TCRdb keeps only in-frame clones here, not all; method: immunoSEQ multiplex PCR. The sample yields tens of thousands of clones, approximately 92% seen once. V lost 4 bases, J lost 4 bases, and 11 bases lay in between. The CDR3 is 13 amino acids. Germline V lookup: CDR1 SGHRS, CDR2 YFSETQ. This clonotype originated in a female donor in good health, enrolled as a control in a pregnancy study. The source was CD8+ T cells from peripheral blood mononuclear cells, collected in the third trimester of pregnancy. V is TRBV5-1 and J is TRBJ1-1, with no clear D. In DNA, the CDR3 is TGCGCCAGCAGCGAGTCAATTAGCACTGAAGCTTTCTTT. As protein: CASSESISTEAFF.